A single sample is the source of the 19 T cell receptor beta chains below, sequenced in a study of control samples from healthy donors and cancer patients. Produced via immunoSEQ multiplex PCR; TCRdb's table is partial and in-frame only. The profile covers 79,000 or so clones, with around nine tenths appearing a single time and 8.5% to 10% taken by the ten largest. Sequences were obtained from PBMCs. These receptor sequences come from a woman aged 45-65 years with colorectal cancer.

The rearrangement joins TRBV7-2 to TRBJ1-3; D is perhaps TRBD1 (5 bases). V shed 0 bases and J shed 1 base, with 10 bases lying between them. Germline values: CDR1 SGHTA, CDR2 FQGNSA. This CDR3 contains 16 residues. CDR3 bases: TGTGCCAGCAGCTTAGCCCCGACAGAATCTGGAAACACCATATATTTT. This gives the protein CASSLAPTESGNTIYF.

This clone came up a few times. The chain has TRBV6-2 or TRBV6-3 and TRBJ1-2; 7 positions match TRBD1. The germline V gene encodes CDR1 MNHEY and CDR2 SVGEGT. Unmatched junction bases numbered 1, after V lost 0 bases and J lost 6 bases. CDR3 length: 13 amino acids. In DNA, the CDR3 is TGTGCCAGCAGTTACTCCACAGGGGATGGCTACACCTTC. Its translation: CASSYSTGDGYTF.

This clone was seen a single time. The chain recombines TRBV11-1 with TRBJ2-3, with TRBD2 identical over 7 bases. The V gene end was trimmed by 3 bases and the J gene end by 2 bases; junction bases not matched to a gene: 2. Per germline, CDR1 SGHAT and CDR2 FQDESV (reference sequence). The CDR3 length is 14 residues. In DNA form, the CDR3 reads TGTGCCAGCAGCTTGACTAGCCACACAGATACGCAGTATTTT. This sequence encodes CASSLTSHTDTQYF.

This clone was observed a single time. The V gene is TRBV19, the J gene TRBJ1-5; no clear D. V lost 3 bases to trimming and J lost 9 bases, with 9 bases between them. The CDR3 length is 12 residues. Germline assignment: CDR1 LNHDA and CDR2 SQIVND (reference sequence). The CDR3 sequence is CASSIPRPPQHF. In nucleotides, the CDR3 is TGTGCCAGTAGTATTCCTCGACCGCCCCAGCATTTT.

The gene calls are TRBV27 and TRBJ1-1; D gene ambiguous. Per germline, CDR1 MNHEY and CDR2 SMNVEV (reference sequence). Trimming stripped 2 bases from V and 4 bases from J, with 8 bases between. The CDR3 is 13 amino acids. The CDR3 here is CASSLNRGTEAFF. In nucleotides, the CDR3 is TGTGCCAGCAGTTTAAATCGGGGCACTGAAGCTTTCTTT.

The gene calls are TRBV6-4 and TRBJ1-1, with 7 bases that match TRBD1. Trimming at V came to 6 bases and at J to 6 bases, leaving 7 bases not matched to a gene. Germline V lookup: CDR1 MRHNA, CDR2 SNTAGT. The CDR3 totals 13 residues. CDR3 bases: TGTGCCAGCAGACAAACGACAGGGTCTGAAGCTTTCTTT. Its translation is CASRQTTGSEAFF.

The rearrangement uses TRBV7-2 and TRBJ2-3; 8 bases map to TRBD2. Trimming at V came to 1 base and at J to 5 bases, leaving 11 bases not matched to a gene. Per the germline V gene, CDR1 is SGHTA and CDR2 is FQGNSA. The CDR3 runs to 17 residues. CDR3 sequence: CASSLGTSSLPLDTQYF. In nucleotides, the CDR3 is TGTGCCAGCAGCTTAGGGACTAGCTCCCTCCCCCTAGATACGCAGTATTTT.

The table lists this clone with a few counts. The genes are TRBV3-1 (or the pseudogene TRBV3-2) and TRBJ2-5; D gene uncertain. Per the germline V gene, CDR1 is LGHDT and CDR2 is YNNKEL (reference sequence). The V and J ends lost 5 bases and 5 bases respectively, with 12 bases between them. CDR3 size: 13 residues. This CDR3 reads CASSGPDRETQYF. The CDR3 nucleotides are TGTGCCAGCAGCGGGCCGGATCGCGAGACCCAGTACTTC.

The CDR3 nucleotides are TGTGCCAGCAGCCGGGACTTAGCCGATACGCAGTATTTT. It encodes CASSRDLADTQYF. The rearrangement uses TRBV14 and TRBJ2-3; the D gene is possibly TRBD2 (6 bases). The germline CDR1 and CDR2 sequences are SGHDN and FVKESK. The germline V and J ends were trimmed by 4 bases and 6 bases, with 11 bases remaining between them. The CDR3 spans 13 residues.

This clone has a handful of counts. V and J are TRBV5-4 and TRBJ1-1, with D tentatively TRBD1 (5 bases). Trimming removed 2 bases at V and 4 bases at J, with 15 bases between. The CDR3 has 15 amino acids. Germline V CDR1 and CDR2: SGHNT, YYREEE (reference sequence). CDR3 coding DNA: TGTGCCAGCAGCTTTGCCCCGGGGGGGAGCACTGAAGCTTTCTTT. Protein: CASSFAPGGSTEAFF.

V usage is TRBV4-1 and J usage is TRBJ1-1; D perhaps matches TRBD1 (5 bases). CDR3 length: 15 amino acids. Germline CDR1 reads MGHRA; CDR2 reads YSYEKL. Between the trimmed V and J ends, which lost 0 bases and 0 bases, there was a span of 8 bases. DNA of the CDR3: TGCGCCAGCAGCCAAGATCAGGGAATGAACACTGAAGCTTTCTTT. This encodes CASSQDQGMNTEAFF.

CDR3 sequence: CAILSGANVLTF. The CDR3 DNA reads as TGTGCCATTTTATCTGGGGCCAACGTCCTGACTTTC. J is TRBJ2-6 and V is TRBV14; the D is unclear. The ends were cut back, 10 bases at V and 1 base at J, with 5 bases in the middle. Per germline, CDR1 SGHDN and CDR2 FVKESK. This CDR3 is 12 amino acids long.

The chain joins TRBV3-1 (or the pseudogene TRBV3-2) to TRBJ2-2, with TRBD2 as a possible D gene (5 bases). CDR1 and CDR2 from the germline V gene are LGHDT and YNNKEL (reference sequence). The length of the CDR3 is 14 residues. Trimming left V 2 bases short and J 11 bases short, with 15 bases between. The CDR3 spells CASSQRTTGEELFF. The CDR3 nucleotides are TGTGCCAGCAGCCAAAGAACTACCGGGGAAGAGCTGTTTTTT.

The V gene is TRBV24-1, the J gene TRBJ1-2, with 12 bases matching TRBD1. The germline V gene encodes CDR1 KGHDR and CDR2 SFDVKD. The V segment lost 3 bases and the J segment 9 bases; nucleotides outside the gene matches: 7. This CDR3 has 15 residues. CDR3 nucleotide sequence: TGTGCCACCAGTGATCCGGGGACAGGGGGCGCGAGCTACACCTTC. It translates to CATSDPGTGGASYTF.

The V call is TRBV6-5, the J call TRBJ1-1; D call uncertain. V was clipped by 7 bases and J by 7 bases, with 16 bases between them. CDR1 MNHEY and CDR2 SVGAGI come from the germline V gene. This CDR3 has 13 residues. CDR3 DNA sequence: TGTGCCAGCACTTTCCGGGCCCCGGTTGAAGCTTTCTTT. It encodes CASTFRAPVEAFF.

The CDR3 region is CASSRLAGGLETQYF. CDR3 bases: TGTGCCAGCAGCCGACTAGCGGGGGGGCTTGAGACCCAGTACTTC. The V and J genes are TRBV3-1 (or the pseudogene TRBV3-2) and TRBJ2-5; 14 nucleotides agree with TRBD2. Germline CDR1 and CDR2: LGHDT and YNNKEL (reference sequence). CDR3 length: 15 residues. With 4 bases clipped from V and 5 bases from J, the junction kept 3 bases outside the gene matches.

J is TRBJ2-3 and V is TRBV5-1; 7 nucleotides match TRBD1. This CDR3 contains 14 residues. J lost 2 bases, V lost 2 bases, and 2 bases had no gene match. Per germline, CDR1 SGHRS and CDR2 YFSETQ. The CDR3 DNA reads as TGCGCCAGCAGCTTACAGGGGTTCACAGATACGCAGTATTTT. It encodes CASSLQGFTDTQYF. Supplemented by reference TRBV5-1 and TRBJ2-3, the full variable domain reads KAGVTQTPRYLIKTRGQQVTLSCSPISGHRSVSWYQQTPGQGLQFLFEYFSETQRNKGNFPGRFSGRQFSNSRSEMNVSTLELGDSALYLCASSLQGFTDTQYFGPGTRLTVL.

The genes are TRBV24-1 and TRBJ2-1, with TRBD1 matching 7 bases. In germline, CDR1 is KGHDR, CDR2 SFDVKD. The CDR3 covers 14 residues. V lost 4 bases and J lost 4; bases outside the gene matches: 3. The CDR3 DNA reads TGTGCCACCAGTGACAAGGACAGGTACAATGAGCAGTTCTTC. This translates into CATSDKDRYNEQFF.

The genes are TRBV9 and TRBJ2-3; the D is unclear. The V gene lost 0 bases and the J gene lost 3 bases, with 2 bases spanning the gap. The CDR3 covers 12 residues. Germline CDR1 reads SGDLS; CDR2 reads YYNGEE. CDR3 sequence reads: CASSVATDTQYF. The CDR3 region has the DNA TGTGCCAGCAGCGTAGCTACAGATACGCAGTATTTT.